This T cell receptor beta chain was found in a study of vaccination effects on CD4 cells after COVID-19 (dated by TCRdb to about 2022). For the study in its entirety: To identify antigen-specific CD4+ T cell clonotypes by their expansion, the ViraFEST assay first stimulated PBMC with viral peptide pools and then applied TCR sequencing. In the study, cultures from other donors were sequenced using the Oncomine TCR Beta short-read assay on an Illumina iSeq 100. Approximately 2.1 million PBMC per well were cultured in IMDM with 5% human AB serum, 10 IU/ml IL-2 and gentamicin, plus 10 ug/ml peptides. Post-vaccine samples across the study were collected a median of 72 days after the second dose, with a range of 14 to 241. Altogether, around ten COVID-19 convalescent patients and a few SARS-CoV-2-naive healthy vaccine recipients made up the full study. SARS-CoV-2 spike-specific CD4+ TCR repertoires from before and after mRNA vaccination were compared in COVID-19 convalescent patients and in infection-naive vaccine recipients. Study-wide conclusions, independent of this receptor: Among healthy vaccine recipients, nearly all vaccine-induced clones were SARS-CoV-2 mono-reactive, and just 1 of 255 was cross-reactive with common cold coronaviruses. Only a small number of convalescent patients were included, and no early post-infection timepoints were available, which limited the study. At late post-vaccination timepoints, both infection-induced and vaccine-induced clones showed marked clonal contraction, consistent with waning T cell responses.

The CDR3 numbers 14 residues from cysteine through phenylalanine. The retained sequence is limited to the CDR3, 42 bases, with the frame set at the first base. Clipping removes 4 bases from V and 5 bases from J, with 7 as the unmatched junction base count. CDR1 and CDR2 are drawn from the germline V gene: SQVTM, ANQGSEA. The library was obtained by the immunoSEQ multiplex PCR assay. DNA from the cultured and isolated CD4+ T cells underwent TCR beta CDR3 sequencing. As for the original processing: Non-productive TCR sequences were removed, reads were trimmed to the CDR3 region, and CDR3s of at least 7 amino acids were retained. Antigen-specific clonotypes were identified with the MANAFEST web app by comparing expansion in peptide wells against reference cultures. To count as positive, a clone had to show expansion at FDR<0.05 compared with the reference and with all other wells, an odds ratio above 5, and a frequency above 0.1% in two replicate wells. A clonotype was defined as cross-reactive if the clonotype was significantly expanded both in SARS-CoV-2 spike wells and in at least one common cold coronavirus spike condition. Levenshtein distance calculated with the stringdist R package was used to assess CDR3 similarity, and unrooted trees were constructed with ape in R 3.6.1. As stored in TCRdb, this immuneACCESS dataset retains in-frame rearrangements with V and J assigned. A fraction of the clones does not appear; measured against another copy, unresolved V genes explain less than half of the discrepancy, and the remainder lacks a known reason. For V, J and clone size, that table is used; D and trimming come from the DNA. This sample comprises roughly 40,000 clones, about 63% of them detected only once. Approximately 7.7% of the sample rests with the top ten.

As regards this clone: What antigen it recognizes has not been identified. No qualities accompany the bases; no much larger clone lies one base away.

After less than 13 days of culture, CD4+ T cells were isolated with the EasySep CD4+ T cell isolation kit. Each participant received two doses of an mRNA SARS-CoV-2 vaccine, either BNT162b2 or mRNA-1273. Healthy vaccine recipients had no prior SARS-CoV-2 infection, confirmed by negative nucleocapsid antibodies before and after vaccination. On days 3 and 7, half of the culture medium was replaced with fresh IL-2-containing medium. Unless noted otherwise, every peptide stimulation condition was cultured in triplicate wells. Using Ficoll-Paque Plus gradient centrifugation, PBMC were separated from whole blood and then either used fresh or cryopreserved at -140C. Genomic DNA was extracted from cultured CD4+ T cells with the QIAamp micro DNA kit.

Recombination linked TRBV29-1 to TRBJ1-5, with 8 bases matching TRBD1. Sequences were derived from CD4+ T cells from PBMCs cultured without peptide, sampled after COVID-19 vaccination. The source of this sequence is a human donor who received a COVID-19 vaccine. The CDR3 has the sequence CSVVQGASDQPQHF. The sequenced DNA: TGCAGCGTTGTCCAGGGGGCCTCGGATCAGCCCCAGCATTTT.